The 23 T cell receptor beta chains below were found in one sample sequenced in a study of CD8 T cells in Susac syndrome. It was with random hexamers that roughly 0.45 to 1 ug RNA was reverse transcribed. TCRdb reanalysed the immunoSEQ multiplex PCR reads using MiXCR and keeps one entry per CDR3 protein. The repertoire holds about 47,000 distinct CDR3 sequences, with approximately 92% as singletons. Specimen: CD8+ T cells from PBMCs. The source is a human donor in good health.

The genes are TRBV30 and TRBJ1-2; D call uncertain. Germline V gene sequence: CDR1 GTSNPN, CDR2 SVGIG (reference sequence). The ends were cut back, 2 bases at V and 1 base at J, with 11 bases in the middle. The CDR3 totals 14 residues. This chain's CDR3 is CAWSYAGVNYGYTF. DNA of the CDR3: TGTGCCTGGAGTTATGCGGGAGTTAACTATGGCTACACCTTC. The full variable domain, with the rest looked up from reference TRBV30 and TRBJ1-2, is SQTIHQWPATLVQPVGSPLSLECTVEGTSNPNLYWYRQAAGRGLQLLFYSVGIGQISSEVPQNLSASRPQDRQFILSSKKLLLSDSGFYLCAWSYAGVNYGYTFGSGTRLTVV.

This sequence joins TRBV4-1 and TRBJ2-7; weak D call: TRBD1 (6 bases). Trimming removed 1 base at V and 2 bases at J, with 9 bases between. Germline values: CDR1 MGHRA, CDR2 YSYEKL. The length of the CDR3 is 14 residues. The CDR3 region has the DNA TGCGCCAGCAGCCAAGTAACAGGGACCTACGAGCAGTACTTC. Translating gives CASSQVTGTYEQYF.

On this clonotype itself: At one end the junction does not follow the germline gene, possibly because of a read error. CDR3 bases: TGTGCCAGCACCCGACTAGCGGAGGTATACAATAAGCAGTTCTTC. Protein sequence: CASTRLAEVYNKQFF. The chain has TRBV27 and TRBJ2-1; TRBD2 matches 9 bases. Germline V gene sequence: CDR1 MNHEY, CDR2 SMNVEV (reference sequence). The CDR3 length is 15 residues.

This chain uses TRBV11-2 with TRBJ2-3; 7 bases align to TRBD2. V shed 0 bases, J shed 1 base, and the junction held 7 bases outside the gene matches. The CDR3 has 17 amino acids. The germline gives CDR1 SGHAT, CDR2 FQNNGV. The CDR3 protein is CASSLDWGGRGTDTQYF. The CDR3 bases are TGTGCCAGCAGCTTAGATTGGGGCGGGAGAGGCACAGATACGCAGTATTTT.

The rearrangement uses TRBV11-2 and TRBJ2-7; 12 bases agree with TRBD2. The CDR3 covers 16 residues. V gave up 2 bases and J gave up 3 bases; unmatched junction bases: 5. The germline V gene encodes CDR1 SGHAT and CDR2 FQNNGV. The CDR3 nucleotides are TGTGCCAGCAGCTTACCACTAGCGGGAGGTTTCTACGAGCAGTACTTC. It encodes CASSLPLAGGFYEQYF. The whole variable domain, remainder taken from reference TRBV11-2 and TRBJ2-7, is EAGVAQSPRYKIIEKRQSVAFWCNPISGHATLYWYQQILGQGPKLLIQFQNNGVVDDSQLPKDRFSAERLKGVDSTLKIQPAKLEDSAVYLCASSLPLAGGFYEQYFGPGTRLTVT.

This chain links TRBV5-1 with TRBJ2-7; TRBD1 is a possible D gene (5 bases). Germline lookup yields CDR1 SGHRS and CDR2 YFSETQ. This CDR3 spans 13 amino acids. Trimming cost V 5 bases and J 5 bases, with 14 bases left between them. The CDR3 nucleotides are TGCGCCAGCAGATATCAGGGTAAGGACGAGCAGTACTTC. Translated, it gives CASRYQGKDEQYF.

This sequence joins TRBV6-1 and TRBJ2-1, with D tentatively TRBD2 (6 bases). Trimming shortened V by 4 bases and J by 2 bases, and 15 bases separated the two germline ends. The CDR3 extends over 16 amino acids. The germline V gene has CDR1 MNHNS and CDR2 SASEGT. The DNA for the CDR3 is TGTGCCAGCAGTGCGCCGGGACTCCCCACCTACAATGAGCAGTTCTTC. Translation gives CASSAPGLPTYNEQFF.

The chain combines TRBV7-9 with TRBJ1-4; D might be TRBD1 (5 bases). The germline V gene encodes CDR1 SEHNR and CDR2 FQNEAQ (reference sequence). Deletions cut 2 bases from V and 8 bases from J, with 12 bases between. The CDR3 contains 14 residues. CDR3 coding DNA: TGTGCCAGCAGCTTATCCGGGGGTAGGGAAAAACTGTTTTTT. This gives the protein CASSLSGGREKLFF.

This clonotype was detected only once. The chain employs TRBV15 and TRBJ1-2; D unclear. CDR1 LNHNV and CDR2 YYDKDF come from the germline V gene (reference sequence). Deletions cut 5 bases from V and 0 bases from J, with 13 bases between. The CDR3 is 15 residues long. The CDR3 DNA sequence: TGTGCCACCAGCCCCGAGCACGTCTCTAACTATGGCTACACCTTC. It specifies CATSPEHVSNYGYTF.

This sequence joins TRBV18 and TRBJ2-3; possible D gene TRBD1, 5 bases. CDR1 is KGHSH and CDR2 is LQKENI in the germline V gene. The length of the CDR3 is 16 residues. V was clipped by 0 bases and J by 3 bases, with 13 bases between them. The CDR3 sequence: CASSPPIGAETDTQYF. CDR3 bases: TGTGCCAGCTCACCACCGATAGGGGCTGAGACAGATACGCAGTATTTT.

The chain links TRBV2 to TRBJ2-7; perhaps TRBD1 as D (6 bases). This CDR3 has 16 amino acids. Germline V CDR1 and CDR2: SNHLY, FYNNEI. V was shortened by 7 bases and J by 1 base, with 20 bases between the two germline ends. CDR3 in DNA: TGTGCCAGCATTTCGACCCCAGGGACAAGTTCCTACGAGCAGTACTTC. Translation: CASISTPGTSSYEQYF.

This rearrangement joins TRBV6-6 to TRBJ2-1; D could derive from TRBD1 or TRBD2 (6 bases each). Germline-derived CDR1 and CDR2 are MNHNY and SVGAGI (reference sequence). The CDR3 runs 13 residues. Trimming shortened V by 5 bases and J by 6 bases, and 11 bases separated the two germline ends. CDR3 residues: CASSRLGGNEQFF. As DNA, the CDR3 is TGTGCCAGCAGTCGACTAGGGGGCAATGAGCAGTTCTTC.

The chain links TRBV7-9 to TRBJ1-2, with D possibly TRBD1 on 5 matching bases. V lost 5 bases, J lost 4 bases, and 11 bases lay in between. Germline V gene lookup returns CDR1 SEHNR and CDR2 FQNEAQ (reference sequence). The CDR3 runs 13 residues. Here the CDR3 DNA reads TGTGCCAGCAGCCACGGGACGGCCTATGGCTACACCTTC. Translation gives CASSHGTAYGYTF.

The J gene is TRBJ2-7, the V gene TRBV7-9; D might be TRBD2 (7 bases). V lost 6 bases and J lost 5, with 17 bases in between. The CDR3 loop spans 14 amino acids. Germline V gene sequence: CDR1 SEHNR, CDR2 FQNEAQ (reference sequence). The CDR3 loop reads CASRVEGGTHEQYF. The DNA of the CDR3 is TGTGCCAGCAGGGTAGAGGGGGGGACCCACGAGCAGTACTTC.

Concerning this clonotype itself: The germline gene is not matched at one end of the junction; a read error may be the cause. The rearrangement joins TRBV7-2 to TRBJ2-7; tentatively, D is TRBD1 (5 bases). The CDR3 has 16 amino acids. CDR1 and CDR2 (germline): SGHTA, FQGNSA. The CDR3 DNA reads TGTGCCAGCAGTTTAGGGGCGGCCCCGAGCTCCTACGAGCAGTACTTC. Its protein product is CASSLGAAPSSYEQYF.

The chain links TRBV11-2 to TRBJ2-2; D gene ambiguous. CDR3 size: 14 residues. Trimming left V 1 base short and J 1 base short, with 4 bases between. From germline, CDR1 is SGHAT and CDR2 FQNNGV. CDR3 loop: CASSLGGNTGELFF. The CDR3 DNA is TGTGCCAGCAGCTTAGGGGGGAACACCGGGGAGCTGTTTTTT.

The rearrangement joins TRBV13 to TRBJ2-1; D uncertain. The CDR3 length is 15 residues. Germline V gene data show CDR1 as PRHDT and CDR2 as FYEKMQ (reference sequence). V lost 4 bases, J lost 5 bases, and 15 bases lay in between. The CDR3 DNA is TGTGCCAGCAGCTCAGCCTCGCACATGGACAATGAGCAGTTCTTC. It translates to CASSSASHMDNEQFF.

The chain's CDR3 is CASSPRTSETADTQYF. CDR3 in DNA: TGCGCCAGCAGCCCAAGGACTAGTGAGACGGCAGATACGCAGTATTTT. The chain has TRBV4-1 and TRBJ2-3; 7 positions agree with TRBD2. V was clipped by 4 bases and J by 4 bases; unmatched bases: 11. The CDR3 extends over 16 amino acids. Germline CDR1 is MGHRA and CDR2 is YSYEKL.

This chain connects TRBV4-1 to TRBJ2-2, with no clear D. V lost 0 bases to trimming and J lost 0 bases, with 5 bases between them. This CDR3 is 15 amino acids long. Germline V gene sequence: CDR1 MGHRA, CDR2 YSYEKL. The CDR3 here is CASSQESANTGELFF. The CDR3 nucleotides are TGCGCCAGCAGCCAAGAGAGTGCGAACACCGGGGAGCTGTTTTTT.

J is TRBJ2-7 and V is TRBV25-1, with 8 bases fitting TRBD2. The V segment lost 2 bases and the J segment 6 bases; nucleotides outside the gene matches: 6. This CDR3 contains 14 residues. Germline CDR1 MGHDK, CDR2 SYGVNS. CDR3 nucleotides: TGTGCCAGCAGTGAAGGACTAGCACGGGCCGAGCAGTACTTC. This encodes CASSEGLARAEQYF.

The chain employs TRBV9 and TRBJ2-1; D possibly corresponds to TRBD1 (5 bases). This CDR3 has 16 residues. V was shortened by 1 base and J by 3 bases, with 14 bases between the two germline ends. Germline assignment: CDR1 SGDLS and CDR2 YYNGEE. CDR3 coding DNA: TGTGCCAGCAGCGTAAAAGGGGATACAGTCTACAATGAGCAGTTCTTC. This gives the protein CASSVKGDTVYNEQFF.

With regard to this clonotype: One end of the junction does not line up with germline, which may come from a read error. V and J are TRBV6-2 or TRBV6-3 and TRBJ2-1, with a weak D call TRBD1 (5 bases). Germline V gives CDR1 MNHEY, CDR2 SVGEGT. This CDR3 region has 15 residues. CDR3 in amino acids: CASSYWAGYHNEQFF. In nucleotides, the CDR3 is TGTGCCAGCAGTTACTGGGCAGGGTATCACAACGAGCAGTTCTTC.

The V gene is TRBV27, the J gene TRBJ2-3; 10 positions match TRBD2. Losses at the gene ends were 7 bases for V and 4 bases for J; bases not matched to a gene: 8. Germline V gives CDR1 MNHEY, CDR2 SMNVEV (reference sequence). This CDR3 comprises 15 residues. In DNA form, the CDR3 reads TGTGCCAGCAAGGGTATAGCGGGAGGACCAGATACGCAGTATTTT. This translates into CASKGIAGGPDTQYF.